Presented here are 21 T cell receptor beta chains from one specimen sequenced in a study of blood T cell repertoires in COVID-19. Using immunoSEQ multiplex PCR, the repertoire was profiled, and TCRdb retains in-frame clones only, with some absent. Among 200,000 to 250,000 clones listed, more than 65% were seen once. Sequenced sample: peripheral blood. All receptors come from a woman aged 55-69 years with acute or convalescent COVID-19.

The CDR3 DNA sequence: TGTGCCAGCAGCTTGGACAGGGTTGATTCACCCCTCCACTTT. Translation: CASSLDRVDSPLHF. This rearrangement joins TRBV7-9 to TRBJ1-6, with 8 positions matching TRBD1. Germline CDR1 and CDR2: SEHNR and FQNEAQ (reference sequence). The CDR3 loop spans 14 amino acids. Germline trimming cut 3 bases from V and 8 bases from J; bases unmatched to any gene: 3.

V usage is TRBV11-2 and J usage is TRBJ2-5, with D perhaps matching TRBD1 (5 bases). V was cut by 0 bases and J by 4 bases, with 12 bases left in between. CDR1 and CDR2 (germline): SGHAT, FQNNGV. The CDR3 is made up of 15 amino acids. DNA of the CDR3: TGTGCCAGCAGCTTAGATAGGGGAATGGGAGAGACCCAGTACTTC. Residues: CASSLDRGMGETQYF.

V usage is TRBV6-5 and J usage is TRBJ2-1; 7 bases are shared with TRBD2. CDR3 length: 15 amino acids. Losses at the gene ends were 6 bases for V and 5 bases for J; bases not matched to a gene: 10. Germline V gene lookup returns CDR1 MNHEY and CDR2 SVGAGI. This CDR3 reads CASSFGRSGDNEQFF. The CDR3 bases are TGTGCCAGCAGCTTCGGGAGGTCCGGGGACAATGAGCAGTTCTTC.

The chain links TRBV4-2 to TRBJ2-5; TRBD2 might be the D (7 bases). The CDR3 length is 15 residues. Trimming shortened V by 3 bases and J by 5 bases, and 16 bases separated the two germline ends. Germline CDR1 and CDR2: LGHNA and YNFKEQ. The CDR3 sequence: CASSQRQEGGETQYF. The DNA of the CDR3 is TGTGCCAGCAGCCAGCGTCAAGAGGGGGGGGAGACCCAGTACTTC.

V and J are TRBV2 and TRBJ1-6; D not certain. CDR1 SNHLY and CDR2 FYNNEI come from the germline V gene. V shed 8 bases and J shed 10 bases, with 21 bases lying between them. The CDR3 loop spans 15 amino acids. CDR3 DNA sequence: TGTGCCAGCGTGTATTCGGCAGGAACTTACTCACCCCTCCACTTT. Translation: CASVYSAGTYSPLHF.

This rearrangement joins TRBV28 to TRBJ2-7; 9 nucleotides agree with TRBD1. V was pared by 4 bases and J by 2 bases, with 3 bases of the junction left unmatched. Germline CDR1 is MDHEN and CDR2 is SYDVKM. The CDR3 is made up of 14 amino acids. DNA of the CDR3: TGTGCCAGCAGTTCCGGACAGGGGCCCTACGAGCAGTACTTC. Its translation is CASSSGQGPYEQYF.

V and J are TRBV4-2 and TRBJ1-1; D is uncertain. Germline CDR1 reads LGHNA; CDR2 reads YNFKEQ. Trimming stripped 0 bases from V and 1 base from J, with 6 bases between. The CDR3 runs to 14 residues. CDR3 nucleotide sequence: TGTGCCAGCAGCCAAGAGGGAGGGAACACTGAAGCTTTCTTT. Translation: CASSQEGGNTEAFF.

The chain uses TRBV6-2 or TRBV6-3 and TRBJ1-5; D is perhaps TRBD1 (6 bases). The germline V gene encodes CDR1 MNHEY and CDR2 SVGEGT. The CDR3 has 16 residues. Trimming took 8 bases from V and 0 from J, leaving 17 bases between them. The CDR3 reads CASRPGAGNSNQPQHF. The CDR3, as DNA: TGTGCCAGCCGCCCGGGGGCAGGAAATAGCAATCAGCCCCAGCATTTT.

The CDR3 loop reads CASSVTQNTGELFF. CDR3 sequence (DNA): TGCGCCAGCAGCGTGACACAAAACACCGGGGAGCTGTTTTTT. The chain combines TRBV5-1 with TRBJ2-2; D unclear. Germline V gene sequence: CDR1 SGHRS, CDR2 YFSETQ. V lost 4 bases to trimming and J lost 2 bases, with 9 bases between them. The CDR3 loop spans 14 amino acids.

This clone has at least ten counts. The chain is built from TRBV4-2 and TRBJ2-2; 11 nucleotides line up with TRBD2. The V gene's germline CDR1 is LGHNA and CDR2 YNFKEQ. The V segment lost 0 bases and the J segment 0 bases; nucleotides outside the gene matches: 0. The CDR3 length is 17 residues. The CDR3 nucleotides read TGTGCCAGCAGCCAAGATAGCGGGGGGGCGAACACCGGGGAGCTGTTTTTT. This sequence encodes CASSQDSGGANTGELFF.

As to this clone: Mismatch with germline at one junction end may stem from a read error. This sequence joins TRBV11-2 and TRBJ2-3; D unclear. Looked up from germline, CDR1 is SGHAT and CDR2 is FQNNGV. CDR3 length equals 16 residues. CDR3 nucleotides: TGTGCCAGCAGTTTAGGGCTCAGAAAATACACAGATACGCAGTATTTT. Protein sequence: CASSLGLRKYTDTQYF.

The chain employs TRBV4-2 and TRBJ2-7, with a tentative D call TRBD1 (6 bases). The CDR3 sequence is 15 residues long. The germline V and J ends were trimmed by 2 bases and 3 bases, with 14 bases remaining between them. Germline CDR1 is LGHNA and CDR2 is YNFKEQ. CDR3 sequence (DNA): TGTGCCAGCAGCCAAACCAGGGACAACTTCTACGAGCAGTACTTC. Translated, it gives CASSQTRDNFYEQYF.

This clone was seen a few times. The V and J genes are TRBV28 and TRBJ1-2; D might be TRBD1 (5 bases). V was pared by 8 bases and J by 6 bases, with 16 bases between. Germline V gene data show CDR1 as MDHEN and CDR2 as SYDVKM. The CDR3 loop spans 13 amino acids. CDR3 loop: CASRTRGGHGYTF. CDR3 DNA: TGTGCCAGCCGGACTCGGGGGGGACATGGCTACACCTTC.

The J gene is TRBJ2-1, the V gene TRBV6-5, with a tentative D call TRBD2 (6 bases). CDR3 size: 14 residues. With 3 bases removed from V and 8 bases from J, the gap between germline ends came to 14 bases. From germline, CDR1 is MNHEY and CDR2 SVGAGI. Here the CDR3 reads CASSYGLASDEQFF. CDR3 sequence (DNA): TGTGCCAGCAGTTATGGTCTAGCTAGCGATGAGCAGTTCTTC.

The chain combines TRBV6-5 with TRBJ1-3, with D tentatively TRBD1 (6 bases). Germline lookup yields CDR1 MNHEY and CDR2 SVGAGI. The ends were cut back, 2 bases at V and 3 bases at J, with 11 bases in the middle. The CDR3 runs to 15 residues. This CDR3 reads CASSYGGAYGNTIYF. The CDR3 DNA sequence: TGTGCCAGCAGTTACGGGGGGGCTTATGGAAACACCATATATTTT.

The chain is built from TRBV6-1 and TRBJ1-1, with 7 bases aligning to TRBD1. CDR3 length: 13 amino acids. Trimming cost V 6 bases and J 3 bases; bases outside gene matches: 4. Germline lookup yields CDR1 MNHNS and CDR2 SASEGT. CDR3 DNA sequence: TGTGCCAGCAGACTAACAGGGGACACTGAAGCTTTCTTT. Translation gives CASRLTGDTEAFF.

This chain links TRBV30 with TRBJ1-1, with a possible D match to TRBD1 (6 bases). The CDR3 consists of 13 residues. Germline CDR1 is GTSNPN and CDR2 is SVGIG (reference sequence). Trimming cost V 7 bases and J 5 bases, with 17 bases left between them. In nucleotides, the CDR3 is TGTGCCTCGAGGAGGGGGTTGGGGACTGAAGCTTTCTTT. Residues: CASRRGLGTEAFF. Full variable domain (remainder filled in from reference TRBV30 and TRBJ1-1): SQTIHQWPATLVQPVGSPLSLECTVEGTSNPNLYWYRQAAGRGLQLLFYSVGIGQISSEVPQNLSASRPQDRQFILSSKKLLLSDSGFYLCASRRGLGTEAFFGQGTRLTVV.

The rearrangement joins TRBV3-1 (or the pseudogene TRBV3-2) to TRBJ2-7, with 9 nucleotides matching TRBD2. CDR1 and CDR2 (germline): LGHDT, YNNKEL (reference sequence). There are 13 residues in the CDR3. V shed 8 bases and J 5 bases; nucleotides not matched to a gene: 7. The CDR3 sequence: CASEKRGADEQYF. CDR3 nucleotides: TGTGCCAGCGAAAAGCGGGGGGCAGACGAGCAGTACTTC.

The chain couples TRBV18 to TRBJ1-2; no definite D call. The CDR3 has 15 amino acids. Trimming removed 0 bases at V and 4 bases at J, with 12 bases between. Germline-derived CDR1 and CDR2 are KGHSH and LQKENI. The DNA of the CDR3 is TGTGCCAGCTCACCACCTGGAGGGCGACTCTATGGCTACACCTTC. It codes for CASSPPGGRLYGYTF.

Only one count was recorded for this clone. The V gene is TRBV2, the J gene TRBJ2-1; 15 bases line up with TRBD2. After removal of 7 bases from V and 1 base from J, the junction contained 5 bases not matched to a gene. Germline loops: CDR1 SNHLY, CDR2 FYNNEI. The CDR3 runs to 17 residues. The CDR3 nucleotides are TGTGCCAGCACCCTCGGGACTAGCGGGGGGTCCTACAATGAGCAGTTCTTC. Protein product: CASTLGTSGGSYNEQFF.

This chain uses TRBV5-5 with TRBJ1-6, with 8 bases lining up with TRBD1. CDR3 length equals 15 residues. With V trimmed by 4 bases and J by 10 bases, 10 bases remained unmatched. Germline V CDR1 and CDR2: SGHKS, YYEKEE (reference sequence). DNA for the CDR3: TGTGCCAGCAGCGAGGACAGGGCTGTTGGCTCACCCCTCCACTTT. Translated: CASSEDRAVGSPLHF.